Below are 18 T cell receptor beta chains sequenced from a single sample in a study of CD8+ T cells in alopecia areata. The treatment is: oral pan-JAK inhibitor, 5-10 mg twice daily. Reverse transcribed after extraction, RNA yielded cDNA as the sequencing template. The table came from immunoSEQ multiplex PCR; TCRdb's copy has only in-frame clones and leaves some out. The profile shows some 45,000 clones, approximately 92% of them singletons. The sample here was CD8+ T cells sorted from blood, taken at week 24, from a patient treated with tofacitinib. These receptors all stem from a human donor with alopecia areata.

The V gene is TRBV5-1, the J gene TRBJ2-3; D not resolved. The CDR3 covers 14 residues. The ends were cut back, 0 bases at V and 2 bases at J, with 7 bases in the middle. Germline values: CDR1 SGHRS, CDR2 YFSETQ. The CDR3 here is CASSLEPPTDTQYF. Written as DNA, the CDR3 is TGCGCCAGCAGCTTGGAACCGCCCACAGATACGCAGTATTTT.

The chain combines TRBV21-1 with TRBJ2-2; TRBD1 is taken as the D call from the table, unchecked against the DNA. TRBV21-1 is classified as a pseudogene. CDR3 size: 18 residues. This CDR3 is CASSKEEGAQGDTGELFF. CDR3 DNA sequence: TGTGCCAGCAGCAAAGAGGAGGGGGCCCAGGGGGACACCGGGGAGCTGTTTTTT.

The chain uses TRBV27 and TRBJ1-4; tentatively, D is TRBD1 (5 bases). Trimming removed 3 bases at V and 7 bases at J, with 12 bases between. This CDR3 has 14 residues. In germline, CDR1 is MNHEY, CDR2 SMNVEV (reference sequence). For the CDR3, the DNA is TGTGCCAGCAGTTTTCCAGGGTCTGGTGAAAAACTGTTTTTT. It yields the protein CASSFPGSGEKLFF.

The chain combines TRBV7-9 with TRBJ2-7; 8 bases map to TRBD1. Germline CDR1 is SEHNR and CDR2 is FQNEAQ (reference sequence). The length of the CDR3 is 15 residues. J lost 1 base, V lost 5 bases, and 7 bases had no gene match. The CDR3 reads CASSSHRGESYEQYF. CDR3 coding DNA: TGTGCCAGCAGCAGCCACAGGGGGGAGTCCTACGAGCAGTACTTC.

V usage is TRBV6-4 and J usage is TRBJ2-3; D is undetermined. Germline loops: CDR1 MRHNA, CDR2 SNTAGT. Trimming took 7 bases from V and 2 from J, leaving 16 bases between them. This CDR3 is 15 amino acids long. The CDR3 here is CASTPSPESTDTQYF. The CDR3 DNA is TGTGCCAGCACTCCGAGCCCCGAGTCCACAGATACGCAGTATTTT.

The chain combines TRBV27 with TRBJ2-7; no clear D gene. The V and J ends lost 6 bases and 6 bases respectively, with 12 bases between them. Germline V lookup: CDR1 MNHEY, CDR2 SMNVEV (reference sequence). The CDR3 covers 12 residues. The CDR3 nucleotides are TGTGCCAGCAGCCCTGGGTTGTTCGAGCAGTACTTC. This translates into CASSPGLFEQYF.

This clone has just a few counts. The rearrangement joins TRBV7-9 to TRBJ2-5; D is possibly TRBD1 or TRBD2 (5 bases each). The CDR3 has 15 residues. In germline, CDR1 is SEHNR, CDR2 FQNEAQ (reference sequence). V lost 4 bases to trimming and J lost 5 bases, with 17 bases between them. This chain's CDR3 is CASSSGTTKWETQYF. The CDR3 DNA reads TGTGCCAGCAGCTCCGGGACCACGAAGTGGGAGACCCAGTACTTC.

CDR3 coding DNA: TGTGCCAGCAGCCTCAGGACTAGCGGGGTGGGAGATACGCAGTATTTT. This sequence encodes CASSLRTSGVGDTQYF. The rearrangement uses TRBV7-2 and TRBJ2-3; TRBD2 matches 12 bases. Germline values: CDR1 SGHTA, CDR2 FQGNSA. The CDR3 sequence is 16 residues long. The trim removed 5 bases at V and 5 bases at J, leaving 8 bases unmatched.

The V call is TRBV7-6, the J call TRBJ2-1, with TRBD2 matching over 8 bases. CDR3 length: 17 amino acids. Germline V gene sequence: CDR1 SGHVS, CDR2 FNYEAQ. The V gene end was trimmed by 5 bases and the J gene end by 0 bases; junction bases not matched to a gene: 9. The CDR3 spells CASSLISGEDSYNEQFF. DNA of the CDR3: TGTGCCAGCAGCCTAATTAGCGGGGAGGACTCCTACAATGAGCAGTTCTTC.

The genes are TRBV11-2 and TRBJ2-2; perhaps D is TRBD1 or TRBD2 (5 bases each). The V end was cut by 0 bases, the J end by 0 bases, with 11 bases between. This CDR3 contains 17 residues. From germline, CDR1 is SGHAT and CDR2 FQNNGV. CDR3 region: CASSLDWGRPNTGELFF. Here the CDR3 DNA reads TGTGCCAGCAGCTTAGATTGGGGACGACCGAACACCGGGGAGCTGTTTTTT.

The CDR3 loop is CASSLGRPIQETQYF. DNA of the CDR3: TGTGCCAGCAGCTTAGGGCGGCCAATTCAAGAGACCCAGTACTTC. The V call is TRBV7-9, the J call TRBJ2-5; D remains unclear. Germline V gene sequence: CDR1 SEHNR, CDR2 FQNEAQ (reference sequence). CDR3 length equals 15 residues. Trimming took off 1 base at V and 2 bases at J, with 11 bases between the two ends.

The rearrangement links TRBV30 to TRBJ2-5; D gene uncertain. V lost 1 base and J lost 0, with 12 bases in between. Germline loops: CDR1 GTSNPN, CDR2 SVGIG (reference sequence). The CDR3 has 15 amino acids. The chain's CDR3 is CAWSAVGTDQETQYF. The CDR3 DNA reads TGTGCCTGGAGTGCGGTTGGTACGGACCAAGAGACCCAGTACTTC.

The V and J genes are TRBV29-1 and TRBJ2-2; D is ambiguous. The CDR3 is 16 amino acids. The germline gives CDR1 SQVTM, CDR2 ANQGSEA. V shed 1 base and J shed 1 base, with 13 bases lying between them. CDR3 sequence reads: CSVEGSTGLNTGELFF. As DNA, the CDR3 is TGCAGCGTTGAAGGAAGTACGGGTTTGAACACCGGGGAGCTGTTTTTT.

The CDR3 spells CSARGTGVNPGELFF. CDR3 nucleotides: TGCAGCGCCAGGGGGACAGGGGTTAATCCCGGGGAGCTGTTTTTT. V gene TRBV29-1 combines with J gene TRBJ2-2; 10 positions agree with TRBD1. V dropped 7 bases and J dropped 6; count of bases not matched to a gene: 11. The CDR3 has 15 residues. In germline, CDR1 is SQVTM, CDR2 ANQGSEA.

This chain connects TRBV5-6 to TRBJ2-7; D unclear. The CDR3 contains 14 residues. Germline V lookup: CDR1 SGHDT, CDR2 YYEEEE. V was pared by 0 bases and J by 2 bases, with 9 bases between. CDR3 loop: CASSLDRRTYEQYF. The CDR3 DNA sequence: TGTGCCAGCAGCTTGGATAGACGGACCTACGAGCAGTACTTC.

V gene TRBV27 combines with J gene TRBJ2-7; no clear D. Germline-derived CDR1 and CDR2 are MNHEY and SMNVEV (reference sequence). The CDR3 loop spans 13 amino acids. V dropped 2 bases and J dropped 7 bases, with 12 bases sitting between them. The CDR3 loop is CASSLSLLGEQYF. The CDR3 region has the DNA TGTGCCAGCAGTTTAAGTCTGCTGGGGGAGCAGTACTTC.

The genes are TRBV7-8 and TRBJ1-5; tentative D call: TRBD1 (6 bases). Germline lookup yields CDR1 SGHVS and CDR2 FQNEAQ. This CDR3 has 20 residues. V lost 2 bases, J lost 3 bases, and 26 bases lay in between. The CDR3 DNA reads TGTGCCAGCAGCTTAAATGCGGAACAGCTGGAGGGGGTGGTCAATCAGCCCCAGCATTTT. Protein: CASSLNAEQLEGVVNQPQHF.

The V call is TRBV7-9, the J call TRBJ2-5; 8 bases line up with TRBD2. This CDR3 spans 17 amino acids. V gave up 3 bases and J gave up 4 bases; unmatched junction bases: 13. Germline CDR1 is SEHNR and CDR2 is FQNEAQ (reference sequence). Written as DNA, the CDR3 is TGTGCCAGCAGCTTGGGCCTCCTGGCGGGGGGAGGAGAGACCCAGTACTTC. Amino acids: CASSLGLLAGGGETQYF. Together with reference TRBV7-9 and TRBJ2-5, the CDR3 gives the full variable domain: DTGVSQNPRHKITKRGQNVTFRCDPISEHNRLYWYRQTLGQGPEFLTYFQNEAQLEKSRLLSDRFSAERPKGSFSTLEIQRTEQGDSAMYLCASSLGLLAGGGETQYFGPGTRLLVL.